Each of the 11 T cell receptor beta chains below was sequenced from the same sample in a study of cytomegalovirus exposure and HLA in healthy donors. PCR was performed using 60 Vbeta and 13 Jbeta primers. Only in-frame clones appear in the TCRdb table, and some are missing; sequencing was by immunoSEQ multiplex PCR. The sample gives under 200,000 clones, roughly 84% of which show up once; roughly 6.7% is in the top ten. The sequencing input was PBMCs. These TCRs come from a man over 45 in good health and CMV-seropositive.

This sequence joins TRBV7-9 and TRBJ1-1, with 9 bases that match TRBD1. J was trimmed by 10 bases and V by 5 bases; bases with no gene match: 2. This CDR3 has 11 amino acids. CDR1 and CDR2 from the germline V gene are SEHNR and FQNEAQ (reference sequence). CDR3 DNA sequence: TGTGCCAGCAGCCGGGGACAGGGAGCTTTCTTT. It is translated as CASSRGQGAFF.

The V gene is TRBV5-1, the J gene TRBJ2-5, with D unresolved. This CDR3 region has 14 residues. Trimming removed 1 base from V and 0 bases from J, with 7 bases in between. The V gene's germline CDR1 is SGHRS and CDR2 YFSETQ. The CDR3 loop is CASSLWSHQETQYF. The CDR3, as DNA: TGCGCCAGCAGCTTGTGGAGCCACCAAGAGACCCAGTACTTC.

This clone was observed once. The rearrangement links TRBV19 to TRBJ2-1, with 12 bases lining up with TRBD2. V shed 6 bases, J shed 1 base, and the junction held 7 bases outside the gene matches. The germline V gene has CDR1 LNHDA and CDR2 SQIVND (reference sequence). The CDR3 loop spans 17 amino acids. CDR3 region: CASRSRTSGTSYNEQFF. For the CDR3, the DNA is TGTGCCAGTAGGAGCAGGACTAGCGGGACGTCCTACAATGAGCAGTTCTTC.

This chain uses TRBV5-4 with TRBJ1-3; 7 bases line up with TRBD1. The V segment lost 3 bases and the J segment 5 bases; nucleotides outside the gene matches: 5. The germline gives CDR1 SGHNT, CDR2 YYREEE (reference sequence). CDR3 length equals 14 residues. The CDR3 coding sequence is TGTGCCAGCAGCTCCGGGACAGAAAGAAACACCATATATTTT. Translated: CASSSGTERNTIYF. The entire variable domain, with the rest obtained from reference TRBV5-4 and TRBJ1-3, is as follows: ETGVTQSPTHLIKTRGQQVTLRCSSQSGHNTVSWYQQALGQGPQFIFQYYREEENGRGNFPPRFSGLQFPNYSSELNVNALELDDSALYLCASSSGTERNTIYFGEGSWLTVV.

The chain couples TRBV5-1 to TRBJ2-7, with 7 bases lining up with TRBD1. J lost 2 bases, V lost 4 bases, and 3 bases had no gene match. The CDR3 spans 13 residues. Germline V gene sequence: CDR1 SGHRS, CDR2 YFSETQ. CDR3 coding DNA: TGCGCCAGCAGCATGGACAGGACCTACGAGCAGTACTTC. Encoded protein: CASSMDRTYEQYF.

The chain has TRBV4-1 and TRBJ2-7; possible D gene TRBD2, 6 bases. This CDR3 region has 17 residues. Germline CDR1 and CDR2: MGHRA and YSYEKL. V lost 1 base to trimming and J lost 0 bases, with 16 bases between them. The CDR3 spells CASSQVGGAGSSYEQYF. The CDR3 nucleotides read TGCGCCAGCAGCCAAGTGGGGGGAGCGGGTAGCTCCTACGAGCAGTACTTC.

The chain joins TRBV25-1 to TRBJ1-2; 8 bases map to TRBD1. The CDR3 is 14 residues long. After removal of 3 bases from V and 5 bases from J, the junction contained 5 bases not matched to a gene. From germline, CDR1 is MGHDK and CDR2 SYGVNS. The CDR3 DNA reads as TGTGCCAGCAGTGACAGGGGGCGTTTGTATGGCTACACCTTC. Protein sequence: CASSDRGRLYGYTF.

The table lists this clone with a count of one. The chain carries TRBV5-1 and TRBJ1-2; TRBD1 agrees at 12 bases. Germline V gives CDR1 SGHRS, CDR2 YFSETQ. V was pared by 3 bases and J by 3 bases, with 9 bases of the junction left unmatched. This CDR3 is built from 17 residues. CDR3 region: CASSSGTGGEIYYGYTF. Here the CDR3 DNA reads TGCGCCAGCAGCTCAGGGACAGGGGGCGAGATTTACTATGGCTACACCTTC.

This chain links TRBV29-1 with TRBJ1-2; possible D gene TRBD1, 5 bases. V was shortened by 6 bases and J by 5 bases, with 10 bases between the two germline ends. The V gene's germline CDR1 is SQVTM and CDR2 ANQGSEA. This CDR3 has 11 amino acids. The CDR3 DNA follows: TGCAGCGTCCACTCAGGGTATGGCTACACCTTC. It specifies CSVHSGYGYTF.

CDR3 sequence reads: CASSFPGTGEETQYF. Here the CDR3 DNA reads TGCGCCAGCAGTTTCCCCGGGACAGGGGAAGAGACCCAGTACTTC. The chain joins TRBV5-1 to TRBJ2-5; 10 positions match TRBD1. V dropped 5 bases and J dropped 3; count of bases not matched to a gene: 7. This CDR3 is built from 15 residues. The germline V gene encodes CDR1 SGHRS and CDR2 YFSETQ.

In its sample, this clone was seen a few times. CDR3 residues: CATEGVSYEQYF. CDR3 DNA sequence: TGTGCCACCGAGGGGGTTTCCTACGAGCAGTACTTC. V is TRBV25-1 and J is TRBJ2-7, with D possibly being TRBD1 (6 bases). V dropped 10 bases and J dropped 1 base, with 11 bases sitting between them. The CDR3 covers 12 residues. Germline V gene sequence: CDR1 MGHDK, CDR2 SYGVNS.